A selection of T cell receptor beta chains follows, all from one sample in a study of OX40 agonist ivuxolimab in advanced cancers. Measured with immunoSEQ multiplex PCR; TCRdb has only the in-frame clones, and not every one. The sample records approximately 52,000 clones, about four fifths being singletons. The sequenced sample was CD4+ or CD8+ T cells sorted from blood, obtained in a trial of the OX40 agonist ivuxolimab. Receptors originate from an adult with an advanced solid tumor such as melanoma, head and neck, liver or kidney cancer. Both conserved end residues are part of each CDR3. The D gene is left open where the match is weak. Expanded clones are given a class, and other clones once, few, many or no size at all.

CASSLGTSGYEQYF | TGTGCCAGCAGCTTGGGCACTAGCGGTTACGAGCAGTACTTC | TRBJ2-7 | TRBV5-4 | TRBD2 | .
CASSLRGGSGKAEQYF | TGTGCCAGCAGCCTTCGAGGCGGGAGTGGTAAGGCCGAGCAGTACTTC | TRBJ2-7 | TRBV7-3 | TRBD2 | .
CASSSYTPSGSLEQYF | TGCGCCAGCAGCTCCTATACCCCTAGCGGTTCCCTCGAGCAGTACTTC | TRBJ2-7 | TRBV4-1 | TRBD2 | .
CAWDPRGRGEQYF | TGTGCCTGGGACCCCAGGGGGCGCGGGGAGCAGTACTTC | TRBJ2-7 | TRBV27 | TRBD1 | .
CASRGRDLFRCYEQYF | TGTGCAAGTCGGGGCAGAGACTTGTTTAGGTGCTACGAGCAGTACTTC | TRBJ2-7 | TRBV12-2 | . | .
CSRTGIQYF | TGTTCTAGAACCGGAATTCAGTACTTC | TRBJ2-4 | TRBV6-4 | . | .
CASSTWARTGGGGYTF | TGTGCCAGCAGTACCTGGGCCCGGACAGGGGGTGGTGGCTACACCTTC | TRBJ1-2 | TRBV28 | TRBD1 | few
CASSETPRSYNEQFF | TGTGCCAGCAGCGAAACTCCCAGGAGCTACAATGAGCAGTTCTTC | TRBJ2-1 | TRBV7-2 | . | .
CASSQDIGDPRDTQYF | TGCGCCAGCAGCCAAGATATTGGGGATCCGAGAGATACGCAGTATTTT | TRBJ2-3 | TRBV4-3 | . | .
CASSLGAALVNTEAFF | TGCGCCAGCAGCTTGGGGGCAGCTCTTGTGAACACTGAAGCTTTCTTT | TRBJ1-1 | TRBV5-1 | . | .
CASSQEGLAGGFTQYF | TGCGCCAGCAGCCAAGAAGGCCTAGCGGGGGGGTTTACGCAGTATTTT | TRBJ2-3 | TRBV4-1 | TRBD2 | .
CSVSGISYEQYF | TGCAGCGTTTCCGGCATATCCTACGAGCAGTACTTC | TRBJ2-7 | TRBV29-1 | . | .
CASSPRRSSSYEQYF | TGTGCCAGCAGTCCTCGGCGAAGTAGCTCCTACGAGCAGTACTTC | TRBJ2-7 | TRBV7-3 | . | .
CASSRGTSGSNEQFF | TGTGCCAGCAGCCGAGGGACTAGCGGGAGTAATGAGCAGTTCTTC | TRBJ2-1 | TRBV11-3 | TRBD2 | once
CASSQGLLEYQETQYF | TGCGCCAGCAGCCAAGGCCTTCTAGAGTACCAAGAGACCCAGTACTTC | TRBJ2-5 | TRBV4-3 | . | .
CASSLGGGNTEAFF | TGTGCCAGCAGCTTAGGTGGGGGGAACACTGAAGCTTTCTTT | TRBJ1-1 | TRBV7-2 | . | few
CASRTDYNSPLHF | TGCGCCAGCAGGACAGATTATAATTCACCCCTCCACTTT | TRBJ1-6 | TRBV5-1 | . | .
CASSYPQRRAEKLFF | TGTGCCAGCAGTTACCCTCAGCGTAGGGCTGAAAAACTGTTTTTT | TRBJ1-4 | TRBV6-6 | . | .
CASSLKRGSTGELFF | TGTGCCAGCAGCTTAAAGCGGGGAAGCACCGGGGAGCTGTTTTTT | TRBJ2-2 | TRBV5-5 | TRBD2 | once
CASSLGQGAEEQYF | TGCGCCAGCAGCTTGGGGCAGGGGGCGGAGGAGCAGTACTTC | TRBJ2-7 | TRBV5-1 | TRBD1 | .
CASRQETQYF | TGTGCCAGCAGGCAAGAGACCCAGTACTTC | TRBJ2-5 | TRBV2 | . | .
CASSYLSGGAYNEQFF | TGTGCCAGCAGTTACCTAAGCGGGGGGGCTTACAATGAGCAGTTCTTC | TRBJ2-1 | TRBV6-5 | TRBD2 | once
CASSYGAPTGGQPQHF | TGTGCCAGCAGTTACGGGGCCCCGACAGGAGGTCAGCCCCAGCATTTT | TRBJ1-5 | TRBV6-6 | . | few
CASSIIGVAGGQETQYF | TGTGCCAGTAGTATAATTGGGGTAGCGGGTGGCCAAGAGACCCAGTACTTC | TRBJ2-5 | TRBV19 | TRBD2 | few
CASKGLADEQFF | TGTGCCAGCAAAGGACTAGCCGATGAGCAGTTCTTC | TRBJ2-1 | TRBV2 | TRBD2 | .
CASSQGMGEKLFF | TGCGCCAGCAGCCAAGGCATGGGCGAAAAACTGTTTTTT | TRBJ1-4 | TRBV4-1 | . | few
CASSEAGETQYF | TGTGCCAGTAGTGAGGCGGGAGAGACCCAGTACTTC | TRBJ2-5 | TRBV19 | . | .
CASIVKDGPYGYTF | TGTGCCAGCATCGTAAAGGACGGGCCCTATGGCTACACCTTC | TRBJ1-2 | TRBV5-4 | . | .
CASSLDTGTFYGYTF | TGTGCCAGCAGCTTAGATACAGGGACTTTCTATGGCTACACCTTC | TRBJ1-2 | TRBV7-2 | . | .
CASSSRGTYEQYF | TGTGCCAGCAGCTCCCGGGGCACCTACGAGCAGTACTTC | TRBJ2-7 | TRBV5-6 | . | .
CASSPGTSSWYEQYF | TGTGCCAGCAGCCCAGGGACTAGCTCTTGGTACGAGCAGTACTTC | TRBJ2-7 | TRBV7-2 | TRBD2 | .
CASSPWGGGPYEQYF | TGTGCCAGCAGCCCGTGGGGAGGGGGCCCCTACGAGCAGTACTTC | TRBJ2-7 | TRBV4-2 | . | once
CASSSTYPSYEQYF | TGTGCCAGCAGTTCGACATATCCCTCCTACGAGCAGTACTTC | TRBJ2-7 | TRBV6-6 | . | .
CASSVAQLASDTQYF | TGTGCCAGCAGCGTAGCGCAACTAGCATCAGATACGCAGTATTTT | TRBJ2-3 | TRBV9 | . | .
CASSLGPWGTDTQYF | TGCGCCAGCAGCTTGGGACCCTGGGGCACAGATACGCAGTATTTT | TRBJ2-3 | TRBV5-1 | . | .
CAWKTQGGNEKLFF | TGTGCCTGGAAAACACAGGGGGGGAATGAAAAACTGTTTTTT | TRBJ1-4 | TRBV30 | TRBD1 | .
CASSEGGQGDETQYF | TGTGCCAGCAGCGAGGGAGGACAGGGGGACGAGACCCAGTACTTC | TRBJ2-5 | TRBV9 | TRBD1 | few
CSVVPGNYGYTF | TGCAGCGTTGTCCCAGGGAACTATGGCTACACCTTC | TRBJ1-2 | TRBV29-1 | . | .
CASSFSPLTDTQYF | TGTGCCAGCAGCTTTTCGCCTCTCACAGATACGCAGTATTTT | TRBJ2-3 | TRBV11-2 | . | .
CASSVGDGRPYEQYF | TGTGCCAGCAGTGTCGGGGACGGTCGGCCCTACGAGCAGTACTTC | TRBJ2-7 | TRBV2 | . | once
CASSLQDGPYEQYF | TGTGCCAGCAGCTTGCAGGACGGACCCTACGAGCAGTACTTC | TRBJ2-7 | TRBV7-2 | . | .
CATSTPWTGYNEQFF | TGTGCCACCAGCACCCCGTGGACAGGTTACAATGAGCAGTTCTTC | TRBJ2-1 | TRBV15 | TRBD1 | few
CASSTLGAEDYGYTF | TGTGCCAGTAGTACCCTTGGGGCGGAGGACTATGGCTACACCTTC | TRBJ1-2 | TRBV19 | . | .
CASSGRTSGIPDTQYF | TGTGCCAGCAGTGGCAGGACTAGCGGGATCCCAGATACGCAGTATTTT | TRBJ2-3 | TRBV2 | TRBD2 | few
CASSLGRLAYEQYF | TGTGCCAGCAGCTTAGGACGGCTCGCCTACGAGCAGTACTTC | TRBJ2-7 | TRBV7-2 | . | .
CASSPFLGGPAEAFF | TGTGCCAGCAGCCCTTTTCTAGGCGGACCGGCTGAAGCTTTCTTT | TRBJ1-1 | TRBV7-2 | . | .
CASSLVLRETGELFF | TGTGCCAGCAGCTTGGTTTTGCGGGAGACCGGGGAGCTGTTTTTT | TRBJ2-2 | TRBV5-6 | TRBD2 | .
CASSFDDTYEKLFF | TGTGCCAGCAGCTTCGACGACACTTATGAAAAACTGTTTTTT | TRBJ1-4 | TRBV11-2 | . | .
CASSPPPPTYEQYF | TGTGCCAGCAGTCCCCCGCCGCCTACCTACGAGCAGTACTTC | TRBJ2-7 | TRBV28 | . | once